This TCR beta chain was documented in a study of control samples from healthy donors and cancer patients. This table comes from immunoSEQ multiplex PCR, and its TCRdb copy is limited to in-frame clones, with some not included. The data contain some 130,000 clones, 92% of them seen just once; the ten biggest clones take up roughly 1.9%. Germline V CDR1 and CDR2: SGHVS, FNYEAQ. Trimming cost V 5 bases and J 2 bases; bases outside gene matches: 13. CDR3 length: 17 amino acids. The TCR originated in a woman in her forties or fifties in good health. Sequencing was done on a sample of blood. V is TRBV7-6 and J is TRBJ2-3; 7 positions match TRBD2. Written as DNA, the CDR3 is TGTGCCAGCAGCGGGGGGGAGGGGTCCGCGCACACAGATACGCAGTATTTT. Amino acid sequence: CASSGGEGSAHTDTQYF.